This T cell receptor (beta chain) was documented in a study of CD8+ T cells in alopecia areata. On the study more broadly: At a dose of 5 to 10 mg twice daily, oral tofacitinib was given to treated patients. Overall study results and limits: The treated group had a single nonresponder, limiting CD8+ expansion-response conclusions.

Following extraction, RNA underwent reverse transcription to cDNA, which served as the sequencing template. Assay used: immunoSEQ multiplex PCR; TCRdb lists only in-frame clones, some missing. Counted here are 150,000 to 200,000 clones, around 50% occurring once; the ten biggest clones make up 10% to 15%. This CDR3 spans 14 amino acids. V gave up 10 bases and J gave up 2 bases, with 17 bases separating them. From germline, CDR1 is SEHNR and CDR2 FQNEAQ (reference sequence). As to treatment: oral pan-JAK inhibitor, 5-10 mg twice daily. Turning to this clone: What it recognizes is unknown.

Material: CD8+ T cells sorted from blood, obtained at week 24, from a patient treated with tofacitinib. The V and J genes are TRBV7-9 and TRBJ2-5; D gene ambiguous. This receptor was taken from a human donor with alopecia areata. The CDR3 DNA follows: TGTGCCACCTCGGGTGGCGTCGGGCAAGAGACCCAGTACTTC. This encodes CATSGGVGQETQYF.